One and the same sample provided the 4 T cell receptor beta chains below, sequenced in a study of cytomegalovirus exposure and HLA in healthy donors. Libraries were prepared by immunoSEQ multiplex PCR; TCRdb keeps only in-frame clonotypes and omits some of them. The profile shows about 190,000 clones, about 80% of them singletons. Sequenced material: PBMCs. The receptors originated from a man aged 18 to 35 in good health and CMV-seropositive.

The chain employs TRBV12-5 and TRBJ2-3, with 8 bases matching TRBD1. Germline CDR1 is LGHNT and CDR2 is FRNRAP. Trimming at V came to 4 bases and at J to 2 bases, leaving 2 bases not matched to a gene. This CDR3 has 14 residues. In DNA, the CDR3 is TGTGCTAGTGGTTCGGGACAGGTCACAGATACGCAGTATTTT. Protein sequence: CASGSGQVTDTQYF.

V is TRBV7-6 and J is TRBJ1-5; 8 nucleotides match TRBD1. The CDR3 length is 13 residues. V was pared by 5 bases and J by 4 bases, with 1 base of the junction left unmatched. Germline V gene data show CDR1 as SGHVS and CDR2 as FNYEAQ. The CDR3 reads CASSRTGNQPQHF. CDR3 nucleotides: TGTGCCAGCAGCAGGACAGGGAATCAGCCCCAGCATTTT.

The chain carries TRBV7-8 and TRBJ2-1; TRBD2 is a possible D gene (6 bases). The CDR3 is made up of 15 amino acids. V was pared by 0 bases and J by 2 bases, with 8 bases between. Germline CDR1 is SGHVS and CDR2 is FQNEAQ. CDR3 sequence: CASSLAGSTYNEQFF. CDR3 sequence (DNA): TGTGCCAGCAGCTTAGCCGGGAGTACCTACAATGAGCAGTTCTTC.

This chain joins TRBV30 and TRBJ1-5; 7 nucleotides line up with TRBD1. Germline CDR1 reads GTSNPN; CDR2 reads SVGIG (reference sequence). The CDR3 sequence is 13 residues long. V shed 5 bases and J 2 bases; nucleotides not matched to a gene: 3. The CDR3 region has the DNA TGTGCCTGGTCGCAGGGGGGCAATCAGCCCCAGCATTTT. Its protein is CAWSQGGNQPQHF.